This record looks at one T cell receptor (beta chain) sequence and its context. The antigen remains unidentified. Included in the TCR beta cDNA libraries were unique molecular identifiers. Each batch of roughly 1 to 11 million T cells produced roughly 450,000 cDNA molecules. MiXCR, applied by TCRdb to the PCR reads, yields one record per CDR3 protein. The table lists about 810,000 distinct CDR3 sequences, roughly half of them singletons. These data originate in a study of post-analysis software for immune sequencing data. Study at large: Relapsing-remitting, secondary progressive and progressive-relapsing multiple sclerosis were all included among the disease courses.

Regarding the study as a whole: Among roughly five TRBV segments more frequent in patients than controls were TRBV5-6, TRBV5-1 and TRBV20-1.

Germline V gives CDR1 SQVTM, CDR2 ANQGSEA. J gave up 7 bases and V 5 bases, and 9 bases lay outside the gene matches. This CDR3 has 13 amino acids. This sequence was found in a girl between 5 and 17 years old with multiple sclerosis. The V call is TRBV29-1, the J call TRBJ1-2, with 8 bases identical to TRBD1. The sample taken for sequencing was blood. CDR3 region: CSVTYRGLFGYTF. DNA of the CDR3: TGCAGCGTTACTTACAGGGGGTTGTTTGGCTACACCTTC.